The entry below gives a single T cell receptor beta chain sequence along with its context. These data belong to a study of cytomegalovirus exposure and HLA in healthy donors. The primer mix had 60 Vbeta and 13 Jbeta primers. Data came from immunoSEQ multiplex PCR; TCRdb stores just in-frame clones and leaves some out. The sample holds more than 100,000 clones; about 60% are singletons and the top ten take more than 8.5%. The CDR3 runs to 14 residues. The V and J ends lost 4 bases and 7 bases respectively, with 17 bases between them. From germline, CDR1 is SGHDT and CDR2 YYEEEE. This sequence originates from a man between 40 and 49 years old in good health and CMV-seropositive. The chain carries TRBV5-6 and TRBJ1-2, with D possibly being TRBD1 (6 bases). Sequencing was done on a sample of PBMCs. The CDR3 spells CASSPRQARGGYTF. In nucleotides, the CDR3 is TGTGCCAGCAGCCCGCGACAGGCCCGAGGTGGCTACACCTTC.